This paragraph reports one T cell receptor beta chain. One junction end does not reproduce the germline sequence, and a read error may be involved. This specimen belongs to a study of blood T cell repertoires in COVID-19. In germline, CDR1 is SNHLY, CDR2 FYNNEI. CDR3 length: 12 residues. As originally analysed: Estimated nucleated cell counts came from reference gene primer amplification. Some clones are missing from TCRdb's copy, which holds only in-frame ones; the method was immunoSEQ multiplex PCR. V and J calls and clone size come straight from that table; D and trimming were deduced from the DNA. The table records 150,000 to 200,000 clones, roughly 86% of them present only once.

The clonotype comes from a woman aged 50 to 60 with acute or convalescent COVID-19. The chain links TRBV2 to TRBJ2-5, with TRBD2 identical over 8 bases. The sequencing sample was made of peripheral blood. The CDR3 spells CASNFGRAPQYF. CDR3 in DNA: TGTGCCAGCAATTTCGGGAGGGCCCCCCAATACTTC.